Below are 31 T cell receptor beta chains sequenced from a single sample in a study of chemoradiotherapy in HPV16-positive cancers. Here immunoSEQ multiplex PCR was the method, and the copy in TCRdb shows in-frame clones only, minus some. The sample yields approximately 12,000 clones, approximately 85% seen once. The material was blood, obtained from a patient who underwent chemoradiotherapy. These receptors were taken from a human donor with HPV-associated anogenital cancer.

This clone was seen a single time. This rearrangement joins TRBV5-1 to TRBJ2-5; the match to TRBD1 covers 7 bases. The trim removed 2 bases at V and 4 bases at J, leaving 5 bases unmatched. The germline gives CDR1 SGHRS, CDR2 YFSETQ. CDR3 length: 14 residues. As DNA, the CDR3 is TGCGCCAGCAGCTTCCAGGGGGACGGAGAGACCCAGTACTTC. Translation gives CASSFQGDGETQYF.

In its sample, this clone was seen a few times. This chain connects TRBV28 to TRBJ1-2; D uncertain. The germline V and J ends were trimmed by 4 bases and 5 bases, with 11 bases remaining between them. The CDR3 has 13 residues. Germline V lookup: CDR1 MDHEN, CDR2 SYDVKM. The CDR3 DNA sequence: TGTGCCAGCAGTTACGGACGCGGGTATGGCTACACCTTC. Residues: CASSYGRGYGYTF.

The chain is built from TRBV19 and TRBJ1-2; TRBD1 agrees at 7 bases. V lost 7 bases and J lost 5; bases outside the gene matches: 10. The CDR3 is 14 residues long. The V gene's germline CDR1 is LNHDA and CDR2 SQIVND (reference sequence). CDR3: CASMGQRPEYGYTF. The CDR3, as DNA: TGTGCCAGTATGGGACAGAGGCCCGAGTATGGCTACACCTTC. Based on the CDR3 plus reference TRBV19 and TRBJ1-2, the full variable domain is DGGITQSPKYLFRKEGQNVTLSCEQNLNHDAMYWYRQDPGQGLRLIYYSQIVNDFQKGDIAEGYSVSREKKESFPLTVTSAQKNPTAFYLCASMGQRPEYGYTFGSGTRLTVV.

The rearrangement links TRBV5-8 to TRBJ1-6; TRBD1 is a possible D gene (5 bases). The CDR3 sequence is 14 residues long. CDR1 SGHTS and CDR2 YDEGEE come from the germline V gene. Trimming shortened V by 2 bases and J by 8 bases, and 11 bases separated the two germline ends. The CDR3 bases are TGTGCCAGCAGCTTTGGGGCGGGTGATTCACCCCTCCACTTT. Its protein product is CASSFGAGDSPLHF.

This chain links TRBV18 with TRBJ1-2; D is unclear. Germline V gene data show CDR1 as KGHSH and CDR2 as LQKENI. V was shortened by 1 base and J by 8 bases, with 11 bases between the two germline ends. CDR3 length equals 13 residues. This chain's CDR3 is CASSPRPVEGYTF. CDR3 nucleotides: TGTGCCAGCTCACCACGGCCCGTGGAAGGCTACACCTTC.

The rearrangement uses TRBV9 and TRBJ2-3; D unclear. The V end was cut by 0 bases, the J end by 0 bases, with 5 bases between. Germline lookup yields CDR1 SGDLS and CDR2 YYNGEE. This CDR3 has 14 residues. In DNA, the CDR3 is TGTGCCAGCAGCGTAGGGGGTAGCACAGATACGCAGTATTTT. Translated: CASSVGGSTDTQYF.

The CDR3 here is CAISEETAGNTIYF. In DNA form, the CDR3 reads TGTGCCATCAGTGAGGAGACGGCTGGAAACACCATATATTTT. The chain combines TRBV10-3 with TRBJ1-3; D gene unclear. Per germline, CDR1 ENHRY and CDR2 SYGVKD. With 2 bases removed from V and 2 bases from J, the gap between germline ends came to 7 bases. The CDR3 loop spans 14 amino acids.

The chain uses TRBV9 and TRBJ2-2; D may match TRBD1 or TRBD2 (5 bases each). The CDR3 covers 15 residues. Germline V CDR1 and CDR2: SGDLS, YYNGEE. The V end was cut by 0 bases, the J end by 0 bases, with 6 bases between. CDR3: CASSVEGPNTGELFF. The CDR3 DNA follows: TGTGCCAGCAGCGTAGAGGGACCGAACACCGGGGAGCTGTTTTTT. Variable domain in full (rest from reference TRBV9 and TRBJ2-2): DSGVTQTPKHLITATGQRVTLRCSPRSGDLSVYWYQQSLDQGLQFLIQYYNGEERAKGNILERFSAQQFPDLHSELNLSSLELGDSALYFCASSVEGPNTGELFFGEGSRLTVL.

This clone was recorded a few times. The V and J genes are TRBV19 and TRBJ1-1; a possible D gene is TRBD1 (5 bases). Germline loops: CDR1 LNHDA, CDR2 SQIVND (reference sequence). CDR3 size: 12 residues. The germline V and J ends were trimmed by 6 bases and 1 base, with 6 bases remaining between them. Here the CDR3 DNA reads TGTGCCAGTAGCACAGGGAACACTGAAGCTTTCTTT. This sequence encodes CASSTGNTEAFF.

The chain combines TRBV2 with TRBJ2-3; the match to TRBD2 covers 11 bases. The CDR3 runs to 16 residues. Unmatched junction bases numbered 1, after V lost 2 bases and J lost 0 bases. The germline CDR1 and CDR2 sequences are SNHLY and FYNNEI. The CDR3 region has the DNA TGTGCCAGCAGTGAATTAGCGGGGGGGAGCACAGATACGCAGTATTTT. This gives the protein CASSELAGGSTDTQYF.

The chain is built from TRBV25-1 and TRBJ2-7, with D possibly being TRBD2 (5 bases). The CDR3 spans 15 residues. With 0 bases removed from V and 0 bases from J, the gap between germline ends came to 9 bases. Germline V gives CDR1 MGHDK, CDR2 SYGVNS. The CDR3 region is CASSEYFTSSYEQYF. DNA of the CDR3: TGTGCCAGCAGTGAATATTTTACTAGCTCCTACGAGCAGTACTTC.

The CDR3: CASSEDNRGNTEAFF. The DNA for the CDR3 is TGTGCCAGCAGTGAGGATAACAGGGGGAACACTGAAGCTTTCTTT. The chain recombines TRBV2 with TRBJ1-1, with 7 positions matching TRBD1. V trimming: 3 bases; J trimming: 1 base; junction bases outside the gene matches: 5. In germline, CDR1 is SNHLY, CDR2 FYNNEI. The CDR3 is made up of 15 amino acids.

Here the CDR3 reads CASSNTDRDTEAFF. CDR3 in DNA: TGTGCCAGCAGTAACACCGACAGGGACACTGAAGCTTTCTTT. The J gene is TRBJ1-1, the V gene TRBV6-1, with 7 bases aligning to TRBD1. The V gene's germline CDR1 is MNHNS and CDR2 SASEGT. V was clipped by 5 bases and J by 3 bases; unmatched bases: 6. The CDR3 extends over 14 amino acids.

The rearrangement links TRBV15 to TRBJ1-1, with 7 bases aligning to TRBD1. The CDR3 contains 16 residues. Germline assignment: CDR1 LNHNV and CDR2 YYDKDF (reference sequence). Trimming at V came to 1 base and at J to 1 base, leaving 6 bases not matched to a gene. The CDR3 is CATSRVKDRPNTEAFF. CDR3 DNA sequence: TGTGCCACCAGCAGAGTGAAGGACAGGCCGAACACTGAAGCTTTCTTT.

The CDR3 DNA is TGTGCCAGCCTAAGACTAGCGGGGGGGCAGGATACGCAGTATTTT. It codes for CASLRLAGGQDTQYF. This chain joins TRBV5-6 and TRBJ2-3; TRBD2 agrees at 14 bases. Looked up from germline, CDR1 is SGHDT and CDR2 is YYEEEE. The CDR3 spans 15 residues. With 7 bases clipped from V and 6 bases from J, the junction kept 7 bases outside the gene matches.

The chain carries TRBV10-3 and TRBJ2-5; perhaps TRBD1 as D (6 bases). Trimming shortened V by 0 bases and J by 11 bases, and 19 bases separated the two germline ends. This CDR3 is built from 15 residues. Germline V gene sequence: CDR1 ENHRY, CDR2 SYGVKD. In nucleotides, the CDR3 is TGTGCCATCAGTGAGTCTCAGGGGAACGACGGCCAGCAGTACTTC. It is translated as CAISESQGNDGQQYF.

The genes are TRBV10-3 and TRBJ1-5; weak D call: TRBD1 (6 bases). This CDR3 is 17 amino acids long. V lost 6 bases to trimming and J lost 0 bases, with 18 bases between them. In germline, CDR1 is ENHRY, CDR2 SYGVKD. The DNA of the CDR3 is TGTGCCATCAGCGAAAGGGCAGGGGAGGGTAGCAATCAGCCCCAGCATTTT. This codes for CAISERAGEGSNQPQHF.

The rearrangement links TRBV14 to TRBJ1-3; possible D gene TRBD1, 6 bases. This CDR3 is 16 amino acids long. Trimming stripped 6 bases from V and 7 bases from J, with 22 bases between. Per the germline V gene, CDR1 is SGHDN and CDR2 is FVKESK. CDR3 sequence reads: CASSRRQTGLANTIYF. The CDR3 DNA reads as TGTGCCAGCAGTCGTAGACAAACAGGGCTCGCGAACACCATATATTTT. Together with reference TRBV14 and TRBJ1-3, the CDR3 gives the full variable domain: EAGVTQFPSHSVIEKGQTVTLRCDPISGHDNLYWYRRVMGKEIKFLLHFVKESKQDESGMPNNRFLAERTGGTYSTLKVQPAELEDSGVYFCASSRRQTGLANTIYFGEGSWLTVV.

The chain carries TRBV21-1 and TRBJ2-7; TRBD1 reflects the table's D call only, with no check against the DNA. TRBV21-1 corresponds to a pseudogene. The CDR3 runs 16 residues. CDR3: CASSTSRDTKSYEQYV. As DNA, the CDR3 is TGTGCCAGCAGCACTAGTCGGGACACCAAGTCCTACGAGCAGTACGTC.

This clone came up once. The chain joins TRBV5-6 to TRBJ2-5, with D maybe TRBD1 (6 bases). Germline V gives CDR1 SGHDT, CDR2 YYEEEE. CDR3 length equals 15 residues. Trimming shortened V by 4 bases and J by 5 bases, and 18 bases separated the two germline ends. The CDR3 DNA reads TGTGCCAGCAGCCCGATGGGGACAAACGGGGAGACCCAGTACTTC. Translation gives CASSPMGTNGETQYF.

The V and J genes are TRBV2 and TRBJ2-5; D is possibly TRBD1 or TRBD2 (5 bases each). The CDR3 spans 13 residues. Trimming pared 4 bases from V and 7 bases from J, leaving 13 bases between. Germline CDR1 and CDR2: SNHLY and FYNNEI. The CDR3 protein is CASSVGPRGTQYF. In DNA, the CDR3 is TGTGCCAGCAGTGTGGGCCCGAGGGGGACCCAGTACTTC.

This clone was seen only once. CDR3 nucleotides: TGTGCCAGCAGTTACTCCGGGACTAGCGGCACAGATACGCAGTATTTT. Translated, it gives CASSYSGTSGTDTQYF. The gene calls are TRBV6-5 and TRBJ2-3, with 10 bases fitting TRBD2. Germline CDR1 reads MNHEY; CDR2 reads SVGAGI. The J segment lost 1 base and the V segment lost 0 bases, leaving 1 base of the junction unmatched. The CDR3 sequence is 16 residues long.

V usage is TRBV28 and J usage is TRBJ1-1; D not certain. Trimming removed 9 bases at V and 5 bases at J, with 7 bases between. In germline, CDR1 is MDHEN, CDR2 SYDVKM. The CDR3 totals 10 residues. For the CDR3, the DNA is TGTGCCAGTTCGGGAACTGAAGCTTTCTTT. It yields the protein CASSGTEAFF. The whole variable domain, filled in from reference TRBV28 and TRBJ1-1, reads DVKVTQSSRYLVKRTGEKVFLECVQDMDHENMFWYRQDPGLGLRLIYFSYDVKMKEKGDIPEGYSVSREKKERFSLILESASTNQTSMYLCASSGTEAFFGQGTRLTVV.

The chain is built from TRBV11-2 and TRBJ2-5; unclear D gene. Germline assignment: CDR1 SGHAT and CDR2 FQNNGV. V gave up 1 base and J gave up 1 base, with 10 bases separating them. CDR3 length: 15 residues. CDR3 amino acids: CASSLAPRAQETQYF. The CDR3 DNA reads as TGTGCCAGCAGCTTAGCCCCCCGGGCCCAAGAGACCCAGTACTTC.

The sample holds one count of this clone. For the CDR3, the DNA is TGTGCCAGCAGCGCATCAACGAACACCGGGGAGCTGTTTTTT. This translates into CASSASTNTGELFF. The chain has TRBV9 and TRBJ2-2; D unclear. The CDR3 is 14 residues long. Trimming pared 3 bases from V and 0 bases from J, leaving 6 bases between. Germline CDR1 reads SGDLS; CDR2 reads YYNGEE.

This chain links TRBV10-3 with TRBJ1-1, with 7 bases that match TRBD1. V trimming: 8 bases; J trimming: 0 bases; junction bases outside the gene matches: 3. The V gene's germline CDR1 is ENHRY and CDR2 SYGVKD. CDR3 length equals 13 residues. This CDR3 reads CAIATGLNTEAFF. CDR3 DNA: TGTGCCATCGCGACAGGGTTGAACACTGAAGCTTTCTTT.

The chain couples TRBV5-6 to TRBJ2-3, with D possibly being TRBD1 (6 bases). Deletions cut 3 bases from V and 6 bases from J, with 17 bases between. Per germline, CDR1 SGHDT and CDR2 YYEEEE. The CDR3 spans 15 residues. CDR3 protein: CASSWGPTGSDTQYF. The CDR3 DNA reads TGTGCCAGCAGCTGGGGGCCGACAGGCTCGGATACGCAGTATTTT. The whole variable domain, filled in from reference TRBV5-6 and TRBJ2-3, reads DAGVTQSPTHLIKTRGQQVTLRCSPKSGHDTVSWYQQALGQGPQFIFQYYEEEERQRGNFPDRFSGHQFPNYSSELNVNALLLGDSALYLCASSWGPTGSDTQYFGPGTRLTVL.

This clone was counted once. This chain connects TRBV2 to TRBJ2-5; TRBD2 matches at 15 bases. The germline gives CDR1 SNHLY, CDR2 FYNNEI. There are 18 residues in the CDR3. J was trimmed by 2 bases and V by 6 bases; bases with no gene match: 10. In DNA, the CDR3 is TGTGCCAGCAGGGAACCGGGACTAGCGGGGGGTGGGCAAGAGACCCAGTACTTC. Amino acid sequence: CASREPGLAGGGQETQYF.

This chain links TRBV6-5 with TRBJ2-2, with D possibly being TRBD2 (5 bases). Germline-derived CDR1 and CDR2 are MNHEY and SVGAGI. This CDR3 region has 14 residues. Trimming shortened V by 5 bases and J by 4 bases, and 11 bases separated the two germline ends. CDR3 protein: CASSDHGGTGELFF. DNA for the CDR3: TGTGCCAGCAGTGACCACGGAGGCACCGGGGAGCTGTTTTTT.

The chain joins TRBV11-2 to TRBJ2-3; no firm D call. The V gene lost 1 base and the J gene lost 1 base, with 3 bases spanning the gap. From germline, CDR1 is SGHAT and CDR2 FQNNGV. CDR3 size: 13 residues. The DNA of the CDR3 is TGTGCCAGCAGCTTAGGGGGCACAGATACGCAGTATTTT. Protein product: CASSLGGTDTQYF.

The genes are TRBV29-1 and TRBJ2-5, with 9 bases that match TRBD2. The CDR3 spans 12 residues. After removal of 6 bases from V and 10 bases from J, the junction contained 9 bases not matched to a gene. CDR1 is SQVTM, CDR2 ANQGSEA, per germline. This chain's CDR3 is CSVGAGGGDQYF. DNA for the CDR3: TGCAGCGTCGGAGCGGGGGGAGGGGACCAGTACTTC.